The 8 T cell receptor beta chains below were found in one sample sequenced in a study of CXCR3-negative and CXCR3-positive naive CD8 T cells. Researchers prepared the TRB cDNA libraries using 5' RACE with UMI labels. TCRdb re-called the 5' RACE reads and catalogs CDR3 proteins one per entry, DNA excluded. The clone table shows some 120,000 distinct CDR3 sequences, with the ten largest holding roughly 0.35%. Study observations and caveats: In CXCR3-positive naive cells, the TRB CDR3s were more hydrophobic than in CXCR3-negative naive cells.

Their specific antigens are unknown. Sequencing was performed on naive CXCR3+ CD8+ T cells from blood. Documented subset: CD45RO-CCR7+CD27+CD95- naive CD8+ T cells expressing CXCR3 (TNR3+). The receptors stem from a human donor in good health. Some clones in this sample may be carry-over from other donors' samples.

The chain employs TRBV7-8 and TRBJ2-5. The germline gives CDR1 SGHVS, CDR2 FQNEAQ. This CDR3 comprises 17 residues. The CDR3 sequence is CASSLEHLGRLEETQYF. The entire variable domain, with the rest obtained from reference TRBV7-8 and TRBJ2-5, is as follows: GAGVSQSPRYKVAKRGQDVALRCDPISGHVSLFWYQQALGQGPEFLTYFQNEAQLDKSGLPSDRFFAERPEGSVSTLKIQRTQQEDSAVYLCASSLEHLGRLEETQYFGPGTRLLVL.

V usage is TRBV9 and J usage is TRBJ2-7. Germline lookup yields CDR1 SGDLS and CDR2 YYNGEE. This CDR3 is 14 amino acids long. The chain's CDR3 is CASIVAGVSYEQYF.

The chain uses TRBV28 and TRBJ1-4. The CDR3 extends over 15 amino acids. Germline V gives CDR1 MDHEN, CDR2 SYDVKM. The CDR3 reads CASSLLGRRNEKLFF.

The chain links TRBV29-1 to TRBJ2-1; with no DNA, the TCRdb D assignment of TRBD1 cannot be verified. CDR3 size: 13 residues. Per the germline V gene, CDR1 is SQVTM and CDR2 is ANQGSEA. The CDR3 protein is CSVQQGNRNEQFF.

The V call is TRBV20-1, the J call TRBJ2-7; TCRdb proposes TRBD1, but this gene call is untestable without DNA. Germline assignment: CDR1 DFQATT and CDR2 SNEGSKA (reference sequence). CDR3 size: 14 residues. CDR3 sequence: CSASQWTGTYEQYF.

The genes are TRBV29-1 and TRBJ1-2; TCRdb designates TRBD1, a call that cannot be tested without DNA. CDR1 and CDR2 from the germline V gene are SQVTM and ANQGSEA. The CDR3 totals 13 residues. CDR3: CSAYIRGNYGYTF.

The rearrangement links TRBV5-1 to TRBJ2-1. The CDR3 totals 14 residues. Germline loops: CDR1 SGHRS, CDR2 YFSETQ. CDR3 sequence: CASSLVVNYNEQFF.

The chain combines TRBV28 with TRBJ2-7; with no DNA, the TCRdb D assignment of TRBD1 cannot be verified. Germline V gives CDR1 MDHEN, CDR2 SYDVKM. The CDR3 loop spans 15 amino acids. CDR3 in amino acids: CASSFRPPTPYEQYF.